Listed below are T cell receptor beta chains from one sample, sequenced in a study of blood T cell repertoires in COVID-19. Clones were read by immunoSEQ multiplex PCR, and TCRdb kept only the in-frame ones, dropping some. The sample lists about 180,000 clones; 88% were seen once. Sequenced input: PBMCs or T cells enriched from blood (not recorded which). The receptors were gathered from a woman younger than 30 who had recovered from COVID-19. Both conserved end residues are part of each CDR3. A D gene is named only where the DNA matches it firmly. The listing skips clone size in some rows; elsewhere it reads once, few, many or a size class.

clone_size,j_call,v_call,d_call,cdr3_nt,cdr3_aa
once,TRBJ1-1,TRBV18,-,TGTGCCAGCTCACCAAAGGGAGGGGGGAACACTGAAGCTTTCTTT,CASSPKGGGNTEAFF
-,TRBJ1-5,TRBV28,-,TGTGCCAGCAGTTTAGCAGGTCGGAATAGCAATCAGCCCCAGCATTTT,CASSLAGRNSNQPQHF
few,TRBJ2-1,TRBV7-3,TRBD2,TGTGCCAGCAGCACTAGCGGGAATGAGCAGTTCTTC,CASSTSGNEQFF
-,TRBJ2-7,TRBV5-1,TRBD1,TGCGCCAGCAGCTTGGGGCAGGGGGCCTACGAGCAGTACTTC,CASSLGQGAYEQYF
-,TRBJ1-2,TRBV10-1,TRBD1,TGCGCCAGCAGCCCAGGGGGTTCGACGAATGGCTACACCTTC,CASSPGGSTNGYTF
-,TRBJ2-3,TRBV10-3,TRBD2,TGTGCCATCAGTGAACCGAGCGGGAGAGGGGCAGATACGCAGTATTTT,CAISEPSGRGADTQYF
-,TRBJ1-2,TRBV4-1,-,TGCGCCAGCAGCCAAGACACCCCCCAGGGATGCTATGGCTACACCTTC,CASSQDTPQGCYGYTF
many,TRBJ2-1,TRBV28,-,TGTGCCAGCAGTCCACCCTTTCGAGGCCATAACTACAATGAGCAGTTCTTC,CASSPPFRGHNYNEQFF
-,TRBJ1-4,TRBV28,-,TGTGCCAGCACTGCAGGGGATGAAAAACTGTTTTTT,CASTAGDEKLFF
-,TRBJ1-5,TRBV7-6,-,TGTGCCAGCAGCTTAGTCGGTCAGCCCCAGCATTTT,CASSLVGQPQHF
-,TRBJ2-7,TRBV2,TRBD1,TGTGCCAGCAGTAGTCGGGCAGGGGGCTACGAGCAGTACTTC,CASSSRAGGYEQYF
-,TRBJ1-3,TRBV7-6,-,TGTGCCAGCAGCTTAGGGACACTTGGAAACACCATATATTTT,CASSLGTLGNTIYF
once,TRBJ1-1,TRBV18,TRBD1,TGTGCCAGCTCACCCCAACAGGGGGACACTGAAGCTTTCTTT,CASSPQQGDTEAFF
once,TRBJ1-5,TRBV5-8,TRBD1,TGTGCCAGCAGCCCGCAGGGGGCAGGCAATCAGCCCCAGCATTTT,CASSPQGAGNQPQHF
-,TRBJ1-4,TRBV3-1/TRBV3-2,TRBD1,TGTGCCAGCAGCCAAGCCGGACAGGGTTTTGAAAAACTGTTTTTT,CASSQAGQGFEKLFF
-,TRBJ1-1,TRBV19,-,TGTGCCAGTAGTCCTCAGATGACAGGTAACACTGAAGCTTTCTTT,CASSPQMTGNTEAFF
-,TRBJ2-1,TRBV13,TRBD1,TGTGCCAGCATCTCCGGGACAGGGGGTGATGAGCAGTTCTTC,CASISGTGGDEQFF